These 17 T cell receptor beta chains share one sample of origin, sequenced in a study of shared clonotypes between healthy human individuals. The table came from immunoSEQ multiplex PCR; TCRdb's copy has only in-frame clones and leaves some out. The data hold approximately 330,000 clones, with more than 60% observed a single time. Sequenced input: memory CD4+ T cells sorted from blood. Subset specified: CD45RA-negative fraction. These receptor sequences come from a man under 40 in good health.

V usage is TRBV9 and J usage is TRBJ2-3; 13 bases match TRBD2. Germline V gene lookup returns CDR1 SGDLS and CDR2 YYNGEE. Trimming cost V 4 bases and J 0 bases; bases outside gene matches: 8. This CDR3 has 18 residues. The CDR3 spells CASSTGTSGRVSTDTQYF. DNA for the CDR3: TGTGCCAGCAGCACAGGCACTAGCGGGAGGGTAAGCACAGATACGCAGTATTTT.

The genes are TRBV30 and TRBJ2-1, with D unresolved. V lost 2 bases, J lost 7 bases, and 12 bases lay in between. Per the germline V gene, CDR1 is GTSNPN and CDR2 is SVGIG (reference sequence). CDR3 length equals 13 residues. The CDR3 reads CAWSLLRGNEQFF. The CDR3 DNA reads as TGTGCCTGGAGTCTACTCAGAGGAAATGAGCAGTTCTTC.

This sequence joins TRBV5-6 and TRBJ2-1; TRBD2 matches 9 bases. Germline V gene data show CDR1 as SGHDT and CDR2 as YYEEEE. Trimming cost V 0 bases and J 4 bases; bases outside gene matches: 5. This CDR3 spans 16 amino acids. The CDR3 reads CASSLVAGGFYNEQFF. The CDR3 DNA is TGTGCCAGCAGCTTGGTTGCGGGAGGGTTTTACAATGAGCAGTTCTTC.

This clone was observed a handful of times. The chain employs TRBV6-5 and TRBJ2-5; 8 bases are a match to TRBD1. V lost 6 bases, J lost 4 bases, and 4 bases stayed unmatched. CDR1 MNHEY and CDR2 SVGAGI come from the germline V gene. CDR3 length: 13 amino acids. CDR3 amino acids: CASSFDRGETQYF. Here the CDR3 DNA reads TGTGCCAGCAGCTTCGACAGGGGAGAGACCCAGTACTTC.

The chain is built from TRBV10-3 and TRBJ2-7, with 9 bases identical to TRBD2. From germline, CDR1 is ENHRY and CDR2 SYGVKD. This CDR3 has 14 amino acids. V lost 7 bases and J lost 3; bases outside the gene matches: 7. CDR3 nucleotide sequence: TGTGCCATCAACAATTTAGCGGGAGACTACGAGCAGTACTTC. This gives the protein CAINNLAGDYEQYF.

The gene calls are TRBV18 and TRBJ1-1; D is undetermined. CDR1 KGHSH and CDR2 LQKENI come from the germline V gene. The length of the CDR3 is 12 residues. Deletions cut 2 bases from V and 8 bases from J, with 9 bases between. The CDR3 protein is CASSPSSREAFF. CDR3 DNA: TGTGCCAGCTCACCAAGTTCCCGGGAAGCTTTCTTT.

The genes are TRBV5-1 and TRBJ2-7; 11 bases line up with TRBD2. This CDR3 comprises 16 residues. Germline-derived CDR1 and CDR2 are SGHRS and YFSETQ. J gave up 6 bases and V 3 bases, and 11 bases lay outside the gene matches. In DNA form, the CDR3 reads TGCGCCAGCAGCTCAGTTAGCGGGAGGGTGTCGTCCGAGCAGTACTTC. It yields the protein CASSSVSGRVSSEQYF.

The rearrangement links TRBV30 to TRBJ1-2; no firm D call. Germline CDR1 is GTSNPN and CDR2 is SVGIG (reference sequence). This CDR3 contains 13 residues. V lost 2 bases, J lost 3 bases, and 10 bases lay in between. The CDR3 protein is CAWSRPQHYGYTF. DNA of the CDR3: TGTGCCTGGAGTCGGCCACAGCACTATGGCTACACCTTC.

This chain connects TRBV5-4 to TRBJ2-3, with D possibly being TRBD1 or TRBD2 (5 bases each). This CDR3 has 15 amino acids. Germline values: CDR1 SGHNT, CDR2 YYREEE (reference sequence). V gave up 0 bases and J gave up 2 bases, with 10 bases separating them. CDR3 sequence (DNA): TGTGCCAGCAGCTTGGGCCTAGGGACCACAGATACGCAGTATTTT. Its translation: CASSLGLGTTDTQYF.

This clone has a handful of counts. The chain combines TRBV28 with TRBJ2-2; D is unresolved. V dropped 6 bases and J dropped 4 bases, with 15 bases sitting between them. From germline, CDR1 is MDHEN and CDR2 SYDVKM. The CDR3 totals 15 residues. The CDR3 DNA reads TGTGCCAGCAGCCTGGTGGGATCGGGCACCGGGGAGCTGTTTTTT. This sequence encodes CASSLVGSGTGELFF.

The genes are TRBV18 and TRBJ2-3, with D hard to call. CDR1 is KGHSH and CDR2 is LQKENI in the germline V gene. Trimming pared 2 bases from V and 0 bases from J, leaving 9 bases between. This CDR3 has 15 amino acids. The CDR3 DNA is TGTGCCAGCTCACCAAACGCGGTTAGCACAGATACGCAGTATTTT. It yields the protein CASSPNAVSTDTQYF.

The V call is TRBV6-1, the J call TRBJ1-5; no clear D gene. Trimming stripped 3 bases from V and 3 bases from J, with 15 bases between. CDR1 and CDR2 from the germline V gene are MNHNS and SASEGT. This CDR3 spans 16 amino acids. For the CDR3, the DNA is TGTGCCAGCAGTGACCCGGGAACGCCCTCCAATCAGCCCCAGCATTTT. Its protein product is CASSDPGTPSNQPQHF.

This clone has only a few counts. DNA for the CDR3: TGTGCCAGCTCAGGGGACAGCTCCTATGGCTACACCTTC. Encoded protein: CASSGDSSYGYTF. The V and J genes are TRBV18 and TRBJ1-2, with 7 bases aligning to TRBD1. CDR1 and CDR2 (germline): KGHSH, LQKENI. The trim removed 5 bases at V and 4 bases at J, leaving 4 bases unmatched. The CDR3 sequence is 13 residues long.

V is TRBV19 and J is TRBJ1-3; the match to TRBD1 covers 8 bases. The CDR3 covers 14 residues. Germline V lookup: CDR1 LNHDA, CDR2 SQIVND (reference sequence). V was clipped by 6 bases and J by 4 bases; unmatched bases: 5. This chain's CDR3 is CASSRTGRGNTIYF. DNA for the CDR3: TGTGCCAGTAGCCGGACAGGGCGAGGAAACACCATATATTTT.

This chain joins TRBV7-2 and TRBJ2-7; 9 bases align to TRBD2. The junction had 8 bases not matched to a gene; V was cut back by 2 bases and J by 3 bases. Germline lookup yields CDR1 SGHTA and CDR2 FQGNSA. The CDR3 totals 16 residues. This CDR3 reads CASSLSLAGRVYEQYF. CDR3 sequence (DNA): TGTGCCAGCAGCTTATCCCTAGCGGGACGGGTCTACGAGCAGTACTTC.

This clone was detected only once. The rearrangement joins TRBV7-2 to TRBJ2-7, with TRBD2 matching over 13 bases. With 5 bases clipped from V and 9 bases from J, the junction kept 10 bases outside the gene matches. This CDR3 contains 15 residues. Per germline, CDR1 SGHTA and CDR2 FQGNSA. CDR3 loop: CASSTRTSGSVGQYF. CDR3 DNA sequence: TGTGCCAGCAGCACTCGGACTAGCGGGAGTGTCGGGCAGTACTTC.

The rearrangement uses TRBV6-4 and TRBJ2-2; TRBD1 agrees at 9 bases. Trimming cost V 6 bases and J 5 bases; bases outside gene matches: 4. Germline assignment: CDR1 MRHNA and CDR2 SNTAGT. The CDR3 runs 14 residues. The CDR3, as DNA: TGTGCCAGCAGCCAACAGGGGGCGACCGGGGAGCTGTTTTTT. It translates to CASSQQGATGELFF.